Described below is a single T cell receptor (beta chain) sequence and its context. The source of the sample is a study of OX40 agonist ivuxolimab in advanced cancers. The data were produced by immunoSEQ multiplex PCR, yet TCRdb's version contains in-frame clones alone and is incomplete. The sample has about 71,000 clones; 84% are singletons. The CDR3 sequence is 14 residues long. Trimming took off 7 bases at V and 7 bases at J, with 19 bases between the two ends. The germline CDR1 and CDR2 sequences are MNHNS and SASEGT. The clonotype originates from an adult with an advanced solid tumor such as melanoma, head and neck, liver or kidney cancer. The sample was CD4+ or CD8+ T cells sorted from blood, taken in a trial of the OX40 agonist ivuxolimab. This chain uses TRBV6-1 with TRBJ1-2; TRBD1 might be the D (5 bases). CDR3 in DNA: TGTGCCAGCAATGCCCCGGGGCGCATTAGTGGCTACACCTTC. Encoded protein: CASNAPGRISGYTF.